What follows is one T cell receptor (beta chain) and its context. The target antigen is unknown. The data were taken from a study of cytomegalovirus exposure and HLA in healthy donors. General study findings and limits: Published work reported that the classifier diagnosed cytomegalovirus status with high specificity and sensitivity.

PCR involved 60 Vbeta and 13 Jbeta primers. Libraries were prepared by immunoSEQ multiplex PCR; TCRdb keeps only in-frame clonotypes and omits some of them. The sample lists around 150,000 clones; roughly three quarters were seen once. Trimming removed 1 base at V and 7 bases at J, with 17 bases between. CDR3 length: 15 residues. The germline V gene has CDR1 MNHEY and CDR2 SVGAGI. The origin of this receptor is a male donor in good health and CMV-seronegative. Source material: PBMCs. This chain links TRBV6-5 with TRBJ2-7, with no clear D. Written as DNA, the CDR3 is TGTGCCAGCAGTTACTTGAATCAGGCTGCCTTTGAGCAGTACTTC. Its translation: CASSYLNQAAFEQYF.